The rows below give T cell receptor beta chains drawn from one sample of a study of T cell responses to AZD1222 COVID-19 vaccine. TCRdb's copy holds only in-frame clones and misses some; the assay was immunoSEQ multiplex PCR. The sample holds some 200,000 clones; roughly 91% are singletons and the top ten take roughly 0.99%. The starting material was peripheral blood, obtained on day 0 of AZD1222 vaccination. The receptors originated from an adult in good health. Each CDR3 is given with its conserved first and last residue.

v_call: TRBV6-5
cdr3_aa: CAGEVMNTEAFF

v_call: TRBV7-9
cdr3_aa: CASSPGAREQYF

v_call: TRBV4-3
cdr3_aa: CASSQEGETSGYEQYF

v_call: TRBV7-8
cdr3_aa: CASSLRSTRLNTEAFF

v_call: TRBV11-2
cdr3_aa: CASSATGLEAFF

v_call: TRBV5-6
cdr3_aa: CASSRKTWVNEQYF

v_call: TRBV2
cdr3_aa: CASSGTTSSRETQYF

v_call: TRBV15
cdr3_aa: CATSRPGPNTEAFF

v_call: TRBV19
cdr3_aa: CASSTFEFYEQYF

v_call: TRBV2
cdr3_aa: CASSEAAQENYGYTF

v_call: TRBV29-1
cdr3_aa: CSVSPREGIYTF

v_call: TRBV7-3
cdr3_aa: CASSLEPAYEQYF

v_call: TRBV19
cdr3_aa: CASRGQPNTEAFF

v_call: TRBV2
cdr3_aa: CASSADGGGTEAFF

v_call: TRBV15
cdr3_aa: CATSRITGAAKRGNQPQHF

v_call: TRBV4-2
cdr3_aa: CASSQEGGAGNTIYF

v_call: TRBV19
cdr3_aa: CASSIDRYTDTQYF

v_call: TRBV19
cdr3_aa: CASSIPGQGACAYNEQFF

v_call: TRBV20-1
cdr3_aa: CSASYVQGSYEQYF

v_call: TRBV5-1
cdr3_aa: CASSSGPGDYGYTF

v_call: TRBV7-8
cdr3_aa: CASSQRVLTQGASGETQYF

v_call: TRBV2
cdr3_aa: CASSEYGTGAFEQYF

v_call: TRBV28
cdr3_aa: CASAKTGGYGYTF

v_call: TRBV7-8
cdr3_aa: CASRRGQQVATNEKLFF

v_call: TRBV5-6
cdr3_aa: CASRFGALDTGELFF

v_call: TRBV28
cdr3_aa: CASSLPYSGANVLTF

v_call: TRBV28
cdr3_aa: CASSLYVGGGNQPQHF

v_call: TRBV21-1
cdr3_aa: CASSDTDPGQRKYEQYF

v_call: TRBV5-4
cdr3_aa: CASSRDRGLGQPQHF

v_call: TRBV19
cdr3_aa: CASKGTGREKLFF

v_call: TRBV7-9
cdr3_aa: CASSLGNTYGYTF

v_call: TRBV14
cdr3_aa: CASSPEGRSSYEQYF

v_call: TRBV27
cdr3_aa: CASSLSPGFSYEQYF

v_call: TRBV29-1
cdr3_aa: CSVDEGQGSLYEQYF

v_call: TRBV12-3/TRBV12-4
cdr3_aa: CASSSSSYNEQFF

v_call: TRBV18
cdr3_aa: CASAGQGFQETQYF

v_call: TRBV12-3/TRBV12-4
cdr3_aa: CASRRTVTGELFF

v_call: TRBV6-2/TRBV6-3
cdr3_aa: CASSYGGGWRNQPQHF

v_call: TRBV20-1
cdr3_aa: CSASGTDSYEQYF

v_call: TRBV28
cdr3_aa: CASTERAGGLGGYTF

v_call: TRBV13
cdr3_aa: CASSLGTVSTTGELFF

v_call: TRBV27
cdr3_aa: CASSLAPPLAMRPNNEQFF

v_call: TRBV5-1
cdr3_aa: CASSKWAGVNTEAFF

v_call: TRBV11-2
cdr3_aa: CASSLSGGESPQHF

v_call: TRBV5-1
cdr3_aa: CASSNPQGFKQYF

v_call: TRBV19
cdr3_aa: CASMGWEAGEADTQYF

v_call: TRBV19
cdr3_aa: CASSNTGGRLGNEQFF